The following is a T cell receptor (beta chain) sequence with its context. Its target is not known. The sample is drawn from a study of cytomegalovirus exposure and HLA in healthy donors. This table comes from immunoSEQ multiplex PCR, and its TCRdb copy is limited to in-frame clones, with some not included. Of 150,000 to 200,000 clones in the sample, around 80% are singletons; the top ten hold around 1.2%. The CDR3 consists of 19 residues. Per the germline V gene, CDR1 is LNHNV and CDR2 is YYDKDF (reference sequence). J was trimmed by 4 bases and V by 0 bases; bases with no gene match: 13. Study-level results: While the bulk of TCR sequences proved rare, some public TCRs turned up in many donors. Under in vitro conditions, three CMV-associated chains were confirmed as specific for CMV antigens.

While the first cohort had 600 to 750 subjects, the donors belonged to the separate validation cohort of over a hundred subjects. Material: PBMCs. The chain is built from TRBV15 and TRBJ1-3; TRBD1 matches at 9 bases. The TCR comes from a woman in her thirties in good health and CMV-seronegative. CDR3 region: CATSRELLSPGTGGNTIYF. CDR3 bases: TGTGCCACCAGCAGAGAACTACTCTCTCCCGGGACAGGGGGAAACACCATATATTTT.